This passage covers 18 T cell receptor beta chains from one sample sequenced in a study of Graves' ophthalmopathy and Graves' hyperthyroidism. Amplification of the TCR beta CDR3 regions used RNA transcripts (as template). The workflow started with a first-round RT-PCR run with HTBI primers and then moved on to a second-round multiplex PCR. From the multiplex PCR reads, TCRdb called clonotypes with MiXCR, one entry per CDR3 protein. Of under 400,000 distinct CDR3 sequences listed, 17% were seen once; the top ten hold 9% to 15%. The sequencing input was peripheral blood. These receptors were collected from an adult man with Graves' ophthalmopathy.

This clonotype was counted ten times or more. The CDR3 nucleotides read TGCAGCGTTTCGGGGAGCGGCTCCTACGAGCAGTACTTC. The encoded protein is CSVSGSGSYEQYF. The chain uses TRBV29-1 and TRBJ2-7; D possibly corresponds to TRBD2 (5 bases). Between the trimmed V and J ends, which lost 5 bases and 0 bases, there was a span of 11 bases. The CDR3 consists of 13 residues. Germline V gene data show CDR1 as SQVTM and CDR2 as ANQGSEA.

CDR3 DNA: TGTGCCAGCAGTGACGTACAGGGGGAGGAGGATGAAGCTTTCTTT. It codes for CASSDVQGEEDEAFF. The rearrangement links TRBV6-4 to TRBJ1-1; 8 bases fit TRBD1. Germline CDR1 is MRHNA and CDR2 is SNTAGT. CDR3 length: 15 residues. The J segment lost 7 bases and the V segment lost 2 bases, leaving 9 bases of the junction unmatched.

The chain links TRBV18 to TRBJ1-5; maybe TRBD1 (6 bases). The V end was cut by 4 bases, the J end by 1 base, with 8 bases between. The germline V gene has CDR1 KGHSH and CDR2 LQKENI. The CDR3 contains 14 residues. CDR3 nucleotides: TGTGCCAGCTCACAGGGGGAGAGCAATCAGCCCCAGCATTTT. Its translation: CASSQGESNQPQHF.

In this sample, this clonotype turned up many times. This chain uses TRBV29-1 with TRBJ1-1; D remains unclear. The V gene lost 4 bases and the J gene lost 3 bases, with 12 bases spanning the gap. The V gene's germline CDR1 is SQVTM and CDR2 ANQGSEA. The CDR3 totals 13 residues. CDR3 in DNA: TGCAGCGTTGTTTTTCGTGGGGACACTGAAGCTTTCTTT. It is translated as CSVVFRGDTEAFF.

In this sample, this clonotype turned up many times. The rearrangement joins TRBV20-1 to TRBJ2-5; 8 nucleotides line up with TRBD2. The CDR3 totals 15 residues. V was pared by 0 bases and J by 2 bases, with 5 bases of the junction left unmatched. Germline V gene data show CDR1 as DFQATT and CDR2 as SNEGSKA (reference sequence). The CDR3 region has the DNA TGCAGTGCTAGAGATGGGGGCGGGGGGCAAGAGACCCAGTACTTC. Protein sequence: CSARDGGGGQETQYF.

This clonotype was seen repeatedly, ten times or more. The chain couples TRBV24-1 to TRBJ2-5; a possible D gene is TRBD1 (6 bases). Per germline, CDR1 KGHDR and CDR2 SFDVKD. The germline V and J ends were trimmed by 0 bases and 1 base, with 8 bases remaining between them. CDR3 length: 15 amino acids. Here the CDR3 reads CATSDLGTTQETQYF. CDR3 DNA sequence: TGTGCCACCAGTGATTTGGGGACAACCCAAGAGACCCAGTACTTC.

This clonotype was seen at least ten times. The V and J genes are TRBV7-2 and TRBJ2-5, with 10 bases that match TRBD1. The germline V gene has CDR1 SGHTA and CDR2 FQGNSA. The CDR3 is 15 amino acids. V was clipped by 5 bases and J by 5 bases; unmatched bases: 8. CDR3 protein: CASSPGQGWAETQYF. The CDR3, as DNA: TGTGCCAGCAGCCCGGGACAGGGGTGGGCCGAGACCCAGTACTTC.

The chain has TRBV28 and TRBJ1-5; D is perhaps TRBD1 (6 bases). V was pared by 6 bases and J by 10 bases, with 25 bases between. Germline CDR1 reads MDHEN; CDR2 reads SYDVKM. The CDR3 loop spans 16 amino acids. The CDR3 coding sequence is TGTGCCAGCAGAACCCCGGGGGGGGCCCGGGGGTCCCCCCAGCATTTT. It is translated as CASRTPGGARGSPQHF. Filled out from reference TRBV28 and TRBJ1-5, the complete variable domain reads DVKVTQSSRYLVKRTGEKVFLECVQDMDHENMFWYRQDPGLGLRLIYFSYDVKMKEKGDIPEGYSVSREKKERFSLILESASTNQTSMYLCASRTPGGARGSPQHFGDGTRLSIL.

The table lists this clonotype with many counts. V usage is TRBV25-1 and J usage is TRBJ2-7; a weak D match, TRBD1 (6 bases). The CDR3 contains 17 residues. Per the germline V gene, CDR1 is MGHDK and CDR2 is SYGVNS. The ends were cut back, 6 bases at V and 3 bases at J, with 24 bases in the middle. CDR3 coding DNA: TGTGCCAGCAGCGGCTCAGAGGACGGGACAAGATTCTACGAGCAGTACTTC. Residues: CASSGSEDGTRFYEQYF.

This clonotype was observed at least ten times. This chain links TRBV28 with TRBJ2-7; 7 bases agree with TRBD2. The junction had 17 bases not matched to a gene; V was cut back by 8 bases and J by 7 bases. The CDR3 length is 15 residues. In germline, CDR1 is MDHEN, CDR2 SYDVKM. The CDR3 bases are TGTGCCAGCTCCTTTCGAGCGGGGCGCCCTACAGAGCAGTACTTC. Translation gives CASSFRAGRPTEQYF.

In its sample, this clonotype was seen many times. V gene TRBV29-1 combines with J gene TRBJ2-3; D unresolved. CDR3 size: 14 residues. The germline CDR1 and CDR2 sequences are SQVTM and ANQGSEA. Trimming took 6 bases from V and 0 from J, leaving 13 bases between them. The CDR3 is CSVSGFSSTDTQYF. The CDR3 DNA reads TGCAGCGTCTCAGGATTTTCGAGCACAGATACGCAGTATTTT.

This clonotype has ten or more counts. J is TRBJ2-7 and V is TRBV6-5; D gene uncertain. Per the germline V gene, CDR1 is MNHEY and CDR2 is SVGAGI. V lost 8 bases to trimming and J lost 4 bases, with 12 bases between them. There are 12 residues in the CDR3. The CDR3 is CASRSLPYEQYF. CDR3 DNA sequence: TGTGCCAGCCGGAGCCTGCCATACGAGCAGTACTTC.

The table lists this clonotype with many counts. The gene calls are TRBV18 and TRBJ2-7, with 14 positions matching TRBD2. CDR1 and CDR2 from the germline V gene are KGHSH and LQKENI. V shed 0 bases, J shed 7 bases, and the junction held 5 bases outside the gene matches. The CDR3 has 16 amino acids. CDR3: CASSPPGLAGAREQYF. The CDR3 nucleotides are TGTGCCAGCTCACCACCGGGACTAGCGGGAGCGAGGGAGCAGTACTTC.

This clonotype occurred many times. The rearrangement uses TRBV20-1 and TRBJ1-6; 8 positions agree with TRBD1. Germline CDR1 DFQATT, CDR2 SNEGSKA (reference sequence). Unmatched junction bases numbered 8, after V lost 0 bases and J lost 7 bases. CDR3 length equals 16 residues. The CDR3 DNA reads TGCAGTGCTAGAGAACCGACAGGGGTTGGGAATTCACCCCTCCACTTT. It specifies CSAREPTGVGNSPLHF.

This clonotype was seen many times. The V gene is TRBV13, the J gene TRBJ2-5; 8 nucleotides align to TRBD1. The germline V gene has CDR1 PRHDT and CDR2 FYEKMQ (reference sequence). This CDR3 has 14 amino acids. The V and J ends lost 4 bases and 3 bases, in that order; junction bases with no gene match: 4. CDR3 bases: TGTGCCAGCAGCTACGCGGACAGGGAAGAGACCCAGTACTTC. Translating gives CASSYADREETQYF.

A few counts support this clonotype. The chain recombines TRBV6-1 with TRBJ1-2, with unresolved D. Trimming removed 6 bases at V and 0 bases at J, with 11 bases between. The CDR3 spans 14 residues. Germline CDR1 and CDR2: MNHNS and SASEGT. CDR3 residues: CASSLLGSNYGYTF. The DNA of the CDR3 is TGTGCCAGCAGCCTGTTGGGGTCTAACTATGGCTACACCTTC.

This clonotype was recorded at least ten times. V and J are TRBV20-1 and TRBJ1-2; D is uncertain. The CDR3 is 12 residues long. Germline V CDR1 and CDR2: DFQATT, SNEGSKA (reference sequence). Trimming took off 3 bases at V and 8 bases at J, with 13 bases between the two ends. This chain's CDR3 is CSASDNGRGYTF. For the CDR3, the DNA is TGCAGTGCTAGTGACAACGGCCGGGGCTACACCTTC.

This clonotype was observed many times. This chain links TRBV3-1 with TRBJ1-3; no firm D call. The CDR3 runs to 11 residues. V was cut by 3 bases and J by 9 bases, with 6 bases left in between. Germline CDR1 and CDR2: LGHDT and YNNKEL (reference sequence). The CDR3 DNA reads TGTGCCAGCAGCCAGAGCATCACCATATATTTT. Protein sequence: CASSQSITIYF.